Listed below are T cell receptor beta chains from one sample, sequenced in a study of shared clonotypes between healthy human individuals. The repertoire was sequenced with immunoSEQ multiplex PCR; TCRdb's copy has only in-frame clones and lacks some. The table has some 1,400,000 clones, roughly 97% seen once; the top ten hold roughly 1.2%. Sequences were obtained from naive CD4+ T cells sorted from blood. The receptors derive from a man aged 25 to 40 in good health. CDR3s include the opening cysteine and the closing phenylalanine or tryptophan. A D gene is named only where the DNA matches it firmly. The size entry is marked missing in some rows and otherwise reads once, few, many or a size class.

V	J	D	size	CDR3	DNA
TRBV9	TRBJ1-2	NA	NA	CASSVHRVSNYGYTF	TGTGCCAGCAGCGTTCACAGGGTTTCTAACTATGGCTACACCTTC
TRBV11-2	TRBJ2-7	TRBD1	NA	CASSADRDEQYF	TGTGCCAGCAGCGCAGACAGGGACGAGCAGTACTTC
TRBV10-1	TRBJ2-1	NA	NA	CASSESRWINEDNEQFF	TGCGCCAGCAGTGAGTCTCGGTGGATAAACGAAGACAATGAGCAGTTCTTC
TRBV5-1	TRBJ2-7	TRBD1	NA	CASSTSGTGIYEQYF	TGCGCCAGCAGCACCTCCGGGACAGGGATTTACGAGCAGTACTTC
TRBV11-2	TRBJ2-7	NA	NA	CASSLDSIRSHEQYF	TGTGCCAGCAGCTTAGATAGCATCAGGTCCCACGAGCAGTACTTC
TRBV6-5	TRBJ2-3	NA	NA	CASSYGPQPQDTQYF	TGTGCCAGCAGTTACGGACCGCAACCCCAAGATACGCAGTATTTT
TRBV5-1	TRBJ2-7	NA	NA	CASSLVPGQWEQYF	TGCGCCAGCAGCTTGGTCCCTGGGCAGTGGGAGCAGTACTTC
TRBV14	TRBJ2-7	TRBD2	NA	CASSRQAGVYEQYF	TGTGCCAGCAGTCGCCAAGCGGGAGTCTACGAGCAGTACTTC
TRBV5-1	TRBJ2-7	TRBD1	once	CASSPGDRGEFSYEQYF	TGCGCCAGCAGCCCAGGGGACAGGGGTGAGTTCTCCTACGAGCAGTACTTC
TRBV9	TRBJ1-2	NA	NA	CVNPGTGLNGYTF	TGTGTCAACCCCGGGACGGGGCTCAATGGCTACACCTTC
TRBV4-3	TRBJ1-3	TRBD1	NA	CASSQVTGDLHGNTIYF	TGCGCCAGCAGCCAAGTGACAGGGGATCTGCATGGAAACACCATATATTTT
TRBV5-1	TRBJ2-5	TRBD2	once	CASSPGLGAETQYF	TGCGCCAGCAGCCCGGGACTAGGGGCGGAGACCCAGTACTTC
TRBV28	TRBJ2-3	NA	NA	CASSTGSTDTQYF	TGTGCCAGCAGCACCGGGAGCACAGATACGCAGTATTTT
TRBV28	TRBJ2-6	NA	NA	CASSFSRGGGANVLTF	TGTGCCAGCAGTTTCTCCAGGGGAGGAGGGGCCAACGTCCTGACTTTC
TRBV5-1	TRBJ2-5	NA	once	CASSPGPLEETQYF	TGCGCCAGCAGCCCGGGACCGCTGGAAGAGACCCAGTACTTC
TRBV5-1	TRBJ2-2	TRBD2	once	CAIRAGVAGELFF	TGCGCCATCCGAGCGGGAGTGGCCGGGGAGCTGTTTTTT
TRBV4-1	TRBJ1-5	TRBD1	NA	CASSQELGQGGQPQHF	TGCGCCAGCAGCCAAGAGCTGGGACAGGGTGGGCAGCCCCAGCATTTT
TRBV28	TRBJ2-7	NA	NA	CASSPPGISSYEQYF	TGTGCCAGCAGCCCCCCCGGGATTAGTTCCTACGAGCAGTACTTC